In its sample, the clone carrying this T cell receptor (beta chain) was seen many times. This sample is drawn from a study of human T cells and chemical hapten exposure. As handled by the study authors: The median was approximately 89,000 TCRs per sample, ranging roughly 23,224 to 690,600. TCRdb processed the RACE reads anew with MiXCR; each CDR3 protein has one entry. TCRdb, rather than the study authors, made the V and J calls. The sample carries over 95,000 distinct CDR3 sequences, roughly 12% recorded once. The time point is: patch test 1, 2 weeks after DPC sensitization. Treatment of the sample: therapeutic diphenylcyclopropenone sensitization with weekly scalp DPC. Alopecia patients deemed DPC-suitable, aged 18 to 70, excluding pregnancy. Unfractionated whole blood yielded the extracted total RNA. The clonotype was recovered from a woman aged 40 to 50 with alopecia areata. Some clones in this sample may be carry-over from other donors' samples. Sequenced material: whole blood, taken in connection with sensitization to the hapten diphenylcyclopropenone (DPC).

CDR3 in amino acids: CSVQTGGNSYNEQFF. CDR3 nucleotides: TGCAGCGTCCAGACTGGAGGGAACTCCTACAATGAGCAGTTCTTC. The gene calls are TRBV29-1 and TRBJ2-1, with D maybe TRBD2 (6 bases). V was shortened by 6 bases and J by 0 bases, with 15 bases between the two germline ends. The CDR3 is made up of 15 amino acids. CDR1 is SQVTM and CDR2 is ANQGSEA in the germline V gene.